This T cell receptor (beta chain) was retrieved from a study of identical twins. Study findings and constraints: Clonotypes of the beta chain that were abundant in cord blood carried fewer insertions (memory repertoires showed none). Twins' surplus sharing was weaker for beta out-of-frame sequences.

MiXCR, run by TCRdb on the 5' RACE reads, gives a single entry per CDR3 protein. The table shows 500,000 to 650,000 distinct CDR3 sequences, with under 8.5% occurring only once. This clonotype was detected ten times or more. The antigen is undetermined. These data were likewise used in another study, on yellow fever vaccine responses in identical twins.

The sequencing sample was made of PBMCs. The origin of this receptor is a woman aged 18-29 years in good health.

For the CDR3, the DNA is TGTGCCAGCAGCCAAGACCTCGGGACAGGTATCTACAATGAGCAGTTCTTC. Protein: CASSQDLGTGIYNEQFF. The chain has TRBV3-1 and TRBJ2-1; TRBD1 matches at 8 bases. The V gene's germline CDR1 is LGHDT and CDR2 YNNKEL (reference sequence). The J segment lost 3 bases and the V segment lost 0 bases, leaving 7 bases of the junction unmatched. The CDR3 has 17 residues.